These T cell receptor beta chains were read from a single sample in a study. In TCRdb, the 5' RACE reads were re-called with MiXCR into one record per CDR3 protein. The sample lists approximately 6,000 distinct CDR3 sequences, roughly three fifths occurring once. Material: naive CD4+ T cells sorted from blood. The receptors stem from a female donor with breast cancer. The CDR3 runs from the conserved cysteine through the conserved F or W. D genes are given only for firm matches. Only some rows state a clone size, as once, few, many or a class for expanded clones.

NA	TRBV6-6	NA	TRBJ1-4	19	TGTGCCAGCAGTTACTCGAATCTAGGTTATCAGGGTTCGGATGAAAAACTGTTTTTT	CASSYSNLGYQGSDEKLFF
TRBD1	TRBV20-1	once	TRBJ1-6	14	TGCAGTGCTGAAGGACAGGGGAGAAATTCACCCCTCCACTTT	CSAEGQGRNSPLHF
NA	TRBV7-9	NA	TRBJ2-1	15	TGTGCCAGCATCCGGGCCTTGGACCCAAACAATGAGCAGTTCTTC	CASIRALDPNNEQFF
NA	TRBV4-3	NA	TRBJ1-3	13	TGCGCCAGCAGCCAAACTCATGGAAACACCATATATTTT	CASSQTHGNTIYF
TRBD1	TRBV20-1	few	TRBJ1-1	14	TGCAGTGCTATTCCGGGACAGGGTGGTTTCGGAGCTTTCTTT	CSAIPGQGGFGAFF
NA	TRBV20-1	NA	TRBJ1-5	13	TGCAGTGCTACTGACAGGTTTAATCAGCCCCAGCATTTT	CSATDRFNQPQHF
NA	TRBV5-1	NA	TRBJ2-2	12	TGCGCCAGCAGCCAAAACACCGGGGAGCTGTTTTTT	CASSQNTGELFF
TRBD1	TRBV7-2	NA	TRBJ2-1	14	TGTGCCAGCAGCCCGGGACAGGGTTGGAATGAGCAGTTCTTC	CASSPGQGWNEQFF
TRBD2	TRBV20-1	NA	TRBJ2-7	13	TGCAGTGCTGGTAGCGGGGGAGCCTACGAGCAGTACTTC	CSAGSGGAYEQYF
NA	TRBV5-1	NA	TRBJ1-4	14	TGCGCCAGCACGCCGGGGAGGAAGGGCGAAAAACTGTTTTTT	CASTPGRKGEKLFF
TRBD2	TRBV19	NA	TRBJ2-3	18	TGTGCCAGTAGTATAAAACCCTATAGCGGGCGTAGCACAGATACGCAGTATTTT	CASSIKPYSGRSTDTQYF
TRBD2	TRBV6-2/TRBV6-3	NA	TRBJ2-1	14	TGTGCCAGCAGAGTAGCGGGAAGTTACAATGAGCAGTTCTTC	CASRVAGSYNEQFF
TRBD1	TRBV11-3	NA	TRBJ2-5	14	TGTGCCAGCAGCCCGGGACAGGGGTCAGAGACCCAGTACTTC	CASSPGQGSETQYF
NA	TRBV6-5	NA	TRBJ1-1	14	TGTGCCACCGCCCAACCCTACAGGAACACTGAAGCTTTCTTT	CATAQPYRNTEAFF
TRBD2	TRBV7-8	NA	TRBJ2-5	21	TGTGCCAGCAGCTTAGGCGGGGGGGAAGGGACTAGCGGGGGGGATGAAGAGACCCAGTACTTC	CASSLGGGEGTSGGDEETQYF
TRBD1	TRBV30	NA	TRBJ1-1	14	TGTGCCTGTACATTGGGACAGCGAAACACTGAAGCTTTCTTT	CACTLGQRNTEAFF
TRBD2	TRBV5-5	NA	TRBJ2-7	17	TGTGCCAGCAGCTCTGGGCTCCTAGCGGCCAGCTCCTACGAGCAGTACTTC	CASSSGLLAASSYEQYF
TRBD1	TRBV20-1	NA	TRBJ1-4	15	TGCAGTGCTAGGGACAGGGGGCAGAGTAATGAAAAACTGTTTTTT	CSARDRGQSNEKLFF
NA	TRBV4-1	NA	TRBJ2-2	17	TGCGCCAGCAGCCAAGGGATCGCGACTATGAACACCGGGGAGCTGTTTTTT	CASSQGIATMNTGELFF
NA	TRBV7-9	NA	TRBJ1-2	14	TGTGCCAGCAGAACCTTGGGCCAGGGATATGGCTACACCTTC	CASRTLGQGYGYTF
TRBD2	TRBV12-3/TRBV12-4	NA	TRBJ2-3	16	TGTGCCAGCAGTCCGACTAGCGGGACTAGCACAGATACGCAGTATTTT	CASSPTSGTSTDTQYF
NA	TRBV6-5	NA	TRBJ2-7	17	TGTGCCAGCAAACGGGGGATAGGGCAGGCAAGCTCCTACGAGCAGTACTTC	CASKRGIGQASSYEQYF